The 7 T cell receptor beta chains below all came from one sample that was sequenced in a study of T cells in Graves' hyperthyroidism and ophthalmopathy. The TCR beta CDR3 regions underwent amplification using RNA transcripts as the source. The HTBI set primed first-round TCR CDR3 RT-PCR. From the multiplex PCR reads, TCRdb called clonotypes with MiXCR, one entry per CDR3 protein. The sample has under 250,000 distinct CDR3 sequences, around a sixth seen once; the top ten hold 40% to 65%. Sample: blood. The receptors were gathered from a woman between 50 and 59 years old with Graves' hyperthyroidism.

This clonotype has just a few counts. V usage is TRBV7-9 and J usage is TRBJ1-5, with 7 bases lining up with TRBD1. The ends lost 5 bases at V and 0 bases at J; junction bases unmatched: 7. The V gene's germline CDR1 is SEHNR and CDR2 FQNEAQ (reference sequence). This CDR3 contains 16 residues. DNA for the CDR3: TGTGCCAGCAGCCCAGGGGGACCGGTTAGCAATCAGCCCCAGCATTTT. This codes for CASSPGGPVSNQPQHF. Together with reference TRBV7-9 and TRBJ1-5, the CDR3 gives the full variable domain: DTGVSQNPRHKITKRGQNVTFRCDPISEHNRLYWYRQTLGQGPEFLTYFQNEAQLEKSRLLSDRFSAERPKGSFSTLEIQRTEQGDSAMYLCASSPGGPVSNQPQHFGDGTRLSIL.

This clonotype was counted ten times or more. This sequence joins TRBV6-2 or TRBV6-3 and TRBJ2-7; D unresolved. The CDR3 is 11 amino acids. Germline V CDR1 and CDR2: MNHEY, SVGEGT. V was shortened by 2 bases and J by 4 bases, with 3 bases between the two germline ends. In DNA, the CDR3 is TGTGCCAGCAGTTACGTATACGAGCAGTACTTC. Amino acids: CASSYVYEQYF.

This clonotype was picked up many times. The CDR3 region is CASQMAGSSYEQYF. The CDR3 region has the DNA TGTGCCAGCCAGATGGCGGGTAGCTCCTACGAGCAGTACTTC. The gene calls are TRBV27 and TRBJ2-7; D is perhaps TRBD2 (5 bases). CDR1 and CDR2 from the germline V gene are MNHEY and SMNVEV (reference sequence). This CDR3 region has 14 residues. V was pared by 8 bases and J by 0 bases, with 14 bases between.

This clonotype occurred many times. This sequence joins TRBV20-1 and TRBJ2-1; TRBD2 might be the D (6 bases). There are 16 residues in the CDR3. Germline loops: CDR1 DFQATT, CDR2 SNEGSKA (reference sequence). The germline V and J ends were trimmed by 3 bases and 3 bases, with 18 bases remaining between them. CDR3 in DNA: TGCAGTGCTAGGGCCTTGGCGGGAAGGGGCTACAATGAGCAGTTCTTC. Protein: CSARALAGRGYNEQFF.

The chain links TRBV6-5 to TRBJ2-4, with 8 nucleotides matching TRBD2. CDR3 length: 15 residues. Looked up from germline, CDR1 is MNHEY and CDR2 is SVGAGI. The V gene end was trimmed by 4 bases and the J gene end by 2 bases; junction bases not matched to a gene: 4. The CDR3 protein is CASSSGGGTKNIQYF. Here the CDR3 DNA reads TGTGCCAGCAGTTCCGGGGGGGGGACCAAAAACATTCAGTACTTC.

This clonotype was counted between two and nine times. The chain uses TRBV11-3 and TRBJ2-2, with D tentatively TRBD1 or TRBD2 (5 bases each). This CDR3 is 15 amino acids long. V was pared by 3 bases and J by 5 bases, with 13 bases between. Germline-derived CDR1 and CDR2 are SGHNT and YENEEA. The CDR3, as DNA: TGTGCCAGCAGCTTGGGGGAGTGGGTAACCGGGGAGCTGTTTTTT. Amino acids: CASSLGEWVTGELFF.

This clonotype was counted at least ten times. The rearrangement uses TRBV12-5 and TRBJ2-7; 7 nucleotides agree with TRBD1. This CDR3 is 15 amino acids long. The J segment lost 2 bases and the V segment lost 5 bases, leaving 9 bases of the junction unmatched. Germline CDR1 reads LGHNT; CDR2 reads FRNRAP. CDR3 sequence: CASGTGDRSTYEQYF. CDR3 DNA: TGTGCTAGTGGTACCGGGGACAGAAGTACCTACGAGCAGTACTTC.